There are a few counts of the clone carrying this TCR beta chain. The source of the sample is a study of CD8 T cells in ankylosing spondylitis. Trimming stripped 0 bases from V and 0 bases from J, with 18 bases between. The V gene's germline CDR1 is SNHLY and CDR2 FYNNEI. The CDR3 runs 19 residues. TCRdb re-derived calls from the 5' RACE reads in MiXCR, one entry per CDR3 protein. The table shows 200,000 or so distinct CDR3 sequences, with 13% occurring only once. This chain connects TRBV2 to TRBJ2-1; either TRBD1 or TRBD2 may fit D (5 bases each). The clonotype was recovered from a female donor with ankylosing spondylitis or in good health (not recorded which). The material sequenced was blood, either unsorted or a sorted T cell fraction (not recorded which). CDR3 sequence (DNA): TGTGCCAGCAGTGAAGCGTGGGGGAGAAGGAGTGGCTCCTACAATGAGCAGTTCTTC. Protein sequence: CASSEAWGRRSGSYNEQFF.